The clone carrying this T cell receptor (beta chain) has only a few counts. The source of the sample is a study of T-cell reconstitution after alpha-beta-depleted transplantation in children. The TCRbeta library was prepared with unique molecular identifiers. TCRdb processed the PCR reads anew with MiXCR; each CDR3 protein has one entry. The sample includes approximately 350,000 distinct CDR3 sequences, over 9% of them seen just once. V was clipped by 3 bases and J by 1 base; unmatched bases: 6. The germline V gene has CDR1 SGHRS and CDR2 YFSETQ. The CDR3 has 16 amino acids. The sequenced sample was PBMCs from the stem cell graft donor, obtained from the stem cell graft. The source is a human donor who donated a stem cell graft to a child with acute lymphoblastic leukemia. V gene TRBV5-1 combines with J gene TRBJ1-1; 10 nucleotides match TRBD1. Here the CDR3 DNA reads TGCGCCAGCAGCTGGGACAGGGGCTTACCGAACACTGAAGCTTTCTTT. Residues: CASSWDRGLPNTEAFF.